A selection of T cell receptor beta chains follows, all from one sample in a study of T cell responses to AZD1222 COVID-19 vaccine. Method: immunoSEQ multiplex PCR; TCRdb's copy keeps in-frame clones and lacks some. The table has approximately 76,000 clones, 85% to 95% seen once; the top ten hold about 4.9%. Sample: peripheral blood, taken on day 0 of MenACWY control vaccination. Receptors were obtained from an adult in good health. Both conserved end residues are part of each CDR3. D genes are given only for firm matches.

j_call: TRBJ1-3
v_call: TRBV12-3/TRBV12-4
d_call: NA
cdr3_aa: CASSLARRNTIYF

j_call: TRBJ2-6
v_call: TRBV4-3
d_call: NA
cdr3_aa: CASSQEEAGASSGANVLTF

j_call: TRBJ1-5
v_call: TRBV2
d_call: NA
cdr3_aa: CASSEAQGRNQPQHF

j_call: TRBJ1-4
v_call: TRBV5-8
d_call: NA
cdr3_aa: CASSGTAPNEKLFF

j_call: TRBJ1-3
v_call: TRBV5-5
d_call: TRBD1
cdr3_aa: CASSYRWTGSGNTIYF

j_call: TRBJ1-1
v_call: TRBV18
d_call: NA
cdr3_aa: CASSLKQGSTEAFF

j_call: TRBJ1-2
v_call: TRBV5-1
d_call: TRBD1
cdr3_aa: CASSLAGGTAYGYTF

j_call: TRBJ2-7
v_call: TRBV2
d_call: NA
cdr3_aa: CASSTSLTAYEQYF

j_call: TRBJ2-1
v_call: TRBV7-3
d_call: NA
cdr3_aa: CASSTSPGRYNEQFF

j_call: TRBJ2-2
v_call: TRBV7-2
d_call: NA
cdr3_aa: CASSPRVVVGTGELFF

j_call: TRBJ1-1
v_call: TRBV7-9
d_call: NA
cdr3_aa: CASRPGRPTEAFF

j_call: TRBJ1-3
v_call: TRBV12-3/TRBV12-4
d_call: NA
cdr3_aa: CASSPPGNTIYF

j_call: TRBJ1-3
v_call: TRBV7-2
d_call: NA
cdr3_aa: CASSNAGGNTIYF

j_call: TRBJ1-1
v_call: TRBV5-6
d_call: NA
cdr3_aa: CASSHGYTEAFF

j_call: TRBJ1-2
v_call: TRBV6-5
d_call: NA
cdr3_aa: CASSQPGVLRVGYTF

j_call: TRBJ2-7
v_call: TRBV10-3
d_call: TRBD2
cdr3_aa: CAISDSPSGMGEQYF

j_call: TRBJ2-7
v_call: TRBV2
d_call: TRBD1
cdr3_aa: CASRIGTGGAEQYF

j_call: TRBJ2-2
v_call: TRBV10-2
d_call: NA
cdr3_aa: CASAQRNTGELFF

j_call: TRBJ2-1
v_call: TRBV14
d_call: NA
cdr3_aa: CASSSPGATYNEQFF

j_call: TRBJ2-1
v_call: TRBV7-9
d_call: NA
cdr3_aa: CASSLKGSYNEQFF

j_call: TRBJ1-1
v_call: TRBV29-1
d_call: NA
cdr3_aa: CSVDPGFTEAFF

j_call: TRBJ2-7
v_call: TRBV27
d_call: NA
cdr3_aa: CASSLSPREAYEQYF

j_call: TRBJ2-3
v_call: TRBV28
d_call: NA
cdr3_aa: CASSLGEVSTDTQYF

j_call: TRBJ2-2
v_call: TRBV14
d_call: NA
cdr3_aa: CASSPTKAGTGELFF

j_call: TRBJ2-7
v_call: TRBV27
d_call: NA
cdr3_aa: CASRQEQYF

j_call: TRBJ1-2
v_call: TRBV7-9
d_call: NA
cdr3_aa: CASSSGGDYYGYTF

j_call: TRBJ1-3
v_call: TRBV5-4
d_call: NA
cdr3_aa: CASSLDGTPRSGNTIYF